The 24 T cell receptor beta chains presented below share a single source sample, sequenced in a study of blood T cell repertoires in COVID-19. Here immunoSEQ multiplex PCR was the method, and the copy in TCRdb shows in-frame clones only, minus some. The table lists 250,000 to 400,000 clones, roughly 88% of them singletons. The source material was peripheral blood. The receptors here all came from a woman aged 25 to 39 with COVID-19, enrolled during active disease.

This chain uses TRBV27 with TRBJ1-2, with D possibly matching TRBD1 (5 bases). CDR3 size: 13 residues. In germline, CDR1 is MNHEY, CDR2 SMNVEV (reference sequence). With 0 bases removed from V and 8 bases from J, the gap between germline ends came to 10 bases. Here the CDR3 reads CASSLSGVGGYTF. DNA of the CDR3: TGTGCCAGCAGTTTATCAGGGGTCGGCGGCTACACCTTC.

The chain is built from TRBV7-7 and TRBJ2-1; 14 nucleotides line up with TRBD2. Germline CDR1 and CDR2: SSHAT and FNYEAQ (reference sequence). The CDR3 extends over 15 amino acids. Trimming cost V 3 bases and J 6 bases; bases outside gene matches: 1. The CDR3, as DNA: TGTGCCAGCAGCTTGGGGACTAGCGGGAGCAATGAGCAGTTCTTC. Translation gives CASSLGTSGSNEQFF.

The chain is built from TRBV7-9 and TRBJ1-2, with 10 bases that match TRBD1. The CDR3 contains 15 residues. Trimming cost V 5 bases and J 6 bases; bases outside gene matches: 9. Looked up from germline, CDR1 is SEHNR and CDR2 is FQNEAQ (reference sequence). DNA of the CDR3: TGTGCCAGCAGCCGACAGGGACAGGGGTATGATGGCTACACCTTC. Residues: CASSRQGQGYDGYTF.

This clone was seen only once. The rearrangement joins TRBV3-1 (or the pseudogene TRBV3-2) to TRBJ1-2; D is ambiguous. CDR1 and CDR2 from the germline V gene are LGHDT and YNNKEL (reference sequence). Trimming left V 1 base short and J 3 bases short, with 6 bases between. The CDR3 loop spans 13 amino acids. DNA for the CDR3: TGTGCCAGCAGCCAAGTTGAGGACTATGGCTACACCTTC. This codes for CASSQVEDYGYTF.

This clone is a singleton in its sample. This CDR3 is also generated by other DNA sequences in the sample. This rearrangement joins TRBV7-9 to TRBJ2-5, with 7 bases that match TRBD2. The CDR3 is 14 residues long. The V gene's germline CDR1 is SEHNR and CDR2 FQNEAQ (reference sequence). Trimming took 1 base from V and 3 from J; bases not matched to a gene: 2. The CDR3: CASSLGLAEETQYF. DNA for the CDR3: TGTGCCAGCAGCTTAGGGCTAGCGGAAGAGACCCAGTACTTC.

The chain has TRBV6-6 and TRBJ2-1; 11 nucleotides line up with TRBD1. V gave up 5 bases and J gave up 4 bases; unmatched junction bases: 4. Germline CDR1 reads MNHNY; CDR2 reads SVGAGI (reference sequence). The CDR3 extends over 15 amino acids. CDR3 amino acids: CASSPGTGGYNEQFF. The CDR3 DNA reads TGTGCCAGCAGTCCAGGGACAGGGGGTTACAATGAGCAGTTCTTC.

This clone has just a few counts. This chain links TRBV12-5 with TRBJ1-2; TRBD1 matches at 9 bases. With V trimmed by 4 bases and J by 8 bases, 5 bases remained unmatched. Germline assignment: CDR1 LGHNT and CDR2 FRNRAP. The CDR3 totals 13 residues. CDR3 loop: CASGSPDRGGYTF. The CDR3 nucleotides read TGTGCTAGTGGTTCCCCGGACAGGGGAGGCTACACCTTC.

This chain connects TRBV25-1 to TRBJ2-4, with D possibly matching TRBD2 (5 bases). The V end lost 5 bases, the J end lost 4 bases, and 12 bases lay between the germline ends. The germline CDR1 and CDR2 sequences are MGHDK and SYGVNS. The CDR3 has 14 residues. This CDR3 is CASSYPGTKNIQYF. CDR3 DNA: TGTGCCAGCAGTTATCCGGGAACAAAAAACATTCAGTACTTC.

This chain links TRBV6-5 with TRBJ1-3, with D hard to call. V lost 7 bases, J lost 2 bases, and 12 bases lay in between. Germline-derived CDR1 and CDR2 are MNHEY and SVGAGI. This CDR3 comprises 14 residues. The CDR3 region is CASKSGITGNTIYF. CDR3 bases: TGTGCCAGCAAGTCAGGCATCACTGGAAACACCATATATTTT.

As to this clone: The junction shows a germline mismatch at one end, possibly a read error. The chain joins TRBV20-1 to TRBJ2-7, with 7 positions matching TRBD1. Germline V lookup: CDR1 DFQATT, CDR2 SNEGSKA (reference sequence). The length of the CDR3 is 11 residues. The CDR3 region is CSARDRGTVTF. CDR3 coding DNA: TGCAGTGCTAGAGATAGGGGGACAGTGACCTTC.

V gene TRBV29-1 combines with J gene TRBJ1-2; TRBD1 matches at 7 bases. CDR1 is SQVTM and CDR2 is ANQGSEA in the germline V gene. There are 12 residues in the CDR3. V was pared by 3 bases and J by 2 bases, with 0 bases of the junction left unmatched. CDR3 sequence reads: CSVETGNYGYTF. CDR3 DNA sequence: TGCAGCGTTGAGACAGGGAACTATGGCTACACCTTC.

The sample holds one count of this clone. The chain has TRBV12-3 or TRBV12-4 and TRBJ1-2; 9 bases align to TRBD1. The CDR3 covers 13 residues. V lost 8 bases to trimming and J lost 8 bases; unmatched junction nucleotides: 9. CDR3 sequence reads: CASRNTGGEGYTF. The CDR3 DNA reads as TGTGCCAGCCGAAATACAGGGGGCGAGGGCTACACCTTC.

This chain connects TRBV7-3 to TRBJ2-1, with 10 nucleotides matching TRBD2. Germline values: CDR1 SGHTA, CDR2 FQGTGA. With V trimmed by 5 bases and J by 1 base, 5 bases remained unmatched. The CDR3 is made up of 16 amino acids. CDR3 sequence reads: CASSPSSGGSYNEQFF. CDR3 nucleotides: TGTGCCAGCAGCCCGTCTAGCGGGGGTTCCTACAATGAGCAGTTCTTC.

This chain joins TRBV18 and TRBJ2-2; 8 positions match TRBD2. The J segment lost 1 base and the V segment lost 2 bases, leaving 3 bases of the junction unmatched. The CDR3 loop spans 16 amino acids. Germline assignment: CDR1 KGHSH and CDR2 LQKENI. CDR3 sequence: CASSPFREGNTGELFF. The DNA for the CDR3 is TGTGCCAGCTCACCATTCCGGGAGGGGAACACCGGGGAGCTGTTTTTT.

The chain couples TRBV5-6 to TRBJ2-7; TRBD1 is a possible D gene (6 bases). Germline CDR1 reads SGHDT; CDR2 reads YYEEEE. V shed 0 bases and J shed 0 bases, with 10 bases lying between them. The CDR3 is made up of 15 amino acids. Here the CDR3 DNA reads TGTGCCAGCAGCTTGGTTCCAGGGGCCTCCTACGAGCAGTACTTC. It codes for CASSLVPGASYEQYF.

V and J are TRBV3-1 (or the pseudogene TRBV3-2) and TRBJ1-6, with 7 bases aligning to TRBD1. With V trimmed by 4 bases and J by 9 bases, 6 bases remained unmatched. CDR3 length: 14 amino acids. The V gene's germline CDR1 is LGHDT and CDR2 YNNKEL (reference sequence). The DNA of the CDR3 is TGTGCCAGCAGCCCCGGACAGGATGGTTCACCCCTCCACTTT. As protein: CASSPGQDGSPLHF.

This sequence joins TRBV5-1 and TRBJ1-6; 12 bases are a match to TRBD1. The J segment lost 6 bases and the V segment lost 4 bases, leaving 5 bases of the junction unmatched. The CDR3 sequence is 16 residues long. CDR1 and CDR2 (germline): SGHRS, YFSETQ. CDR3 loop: CASSPRDRGPNSPLHF. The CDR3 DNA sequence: TGCGCCAGCAGCCCCCGGGACAGGGGGCCTAATTCACCCCTCCACTTT.

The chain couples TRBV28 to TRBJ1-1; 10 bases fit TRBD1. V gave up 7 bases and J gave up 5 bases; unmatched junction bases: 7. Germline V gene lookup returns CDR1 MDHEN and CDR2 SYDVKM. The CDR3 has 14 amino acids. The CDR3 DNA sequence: TGTGCCAGCACCTCTCCGGGACAGGGGACTGAAGCTTTCTTT. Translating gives CASTSPGQGTEAFF. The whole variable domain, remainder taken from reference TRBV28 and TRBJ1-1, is DVKVTQSSRYLVKRTGEKVFLECVQDMDHENMFWYRQDPGLGLRLIYFSYDVKMKEKGDIPEGYSVSREKKERFSLILESASTNQTSMYLCASTSPGQGTEAFFGQGTRLTVV.

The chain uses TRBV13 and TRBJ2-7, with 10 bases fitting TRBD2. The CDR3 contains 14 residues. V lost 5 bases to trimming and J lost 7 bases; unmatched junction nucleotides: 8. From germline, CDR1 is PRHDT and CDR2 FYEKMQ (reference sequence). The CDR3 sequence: CASSPGTSAREQYF. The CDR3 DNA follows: TGTGCCAGCAGCCCGGGGACTAGCGCGCGGGAGCAGTACTTC.

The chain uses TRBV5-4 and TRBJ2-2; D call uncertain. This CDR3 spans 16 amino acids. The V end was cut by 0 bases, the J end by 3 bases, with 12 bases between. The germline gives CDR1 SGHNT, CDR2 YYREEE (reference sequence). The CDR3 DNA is TGTGCCAGCAGCTTGGTCGTGGGCGCCTACACCGGGGAGCTGTTTTTT. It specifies CASSLVVGAYTGELFF.

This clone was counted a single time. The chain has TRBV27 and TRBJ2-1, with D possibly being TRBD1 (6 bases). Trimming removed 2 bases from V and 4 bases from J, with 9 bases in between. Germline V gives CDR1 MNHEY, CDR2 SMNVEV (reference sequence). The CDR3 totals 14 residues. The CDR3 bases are TGTGCCAGCAGTTTAGCGGACAGTTACAATGAGCAGTTCTTC. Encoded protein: CASSLADSYNEQFF.

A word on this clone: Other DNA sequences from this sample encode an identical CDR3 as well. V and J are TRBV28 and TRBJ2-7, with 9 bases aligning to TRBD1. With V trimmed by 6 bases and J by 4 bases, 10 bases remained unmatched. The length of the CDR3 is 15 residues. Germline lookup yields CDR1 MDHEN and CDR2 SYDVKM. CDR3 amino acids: CASSTTGTGSYEQYF. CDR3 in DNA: TGTGCCAGCAGCACTACCGGGACAGGGTCGTACGAGCAGTACTTC.

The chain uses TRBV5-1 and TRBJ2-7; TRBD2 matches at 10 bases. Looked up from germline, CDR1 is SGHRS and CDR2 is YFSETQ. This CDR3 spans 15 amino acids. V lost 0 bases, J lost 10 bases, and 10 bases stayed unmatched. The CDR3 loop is CASSLDTASGSDQYF. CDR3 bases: TGCGCCAGCAGCTTGGATACCGCTAGCGGGAGTGATCAGTACTTC.

The CDR3 loop reads CATSESRGAPGTQYF. In nucleotides, the CDR3 is TGTGCCACCAGTGAGTCTCGGGGGGCCCCCGGGACCCAGTACTTC. The chain uses TRBV24-1 and TRBJ2-5; D may be TRBD2 (7 bases). The germline CDR1 and CDR2 sequences are KGHDR and SFDVKD. V lost 4 bases, J lost 7 bases, and 18 bases lay in between. This CDR3 is built from 15 residues.